This TCR beta chain was retrieved from a study of blood T cell repertoires in COVID-19. At the level of the study: Samples taken during acute and convalescent COVID-19 were collected in the United States, Italy and Spain. Nucleic acid was either cDNA or gDNA, and it came from T cells, B-cell-depleted T cells, or PBMCs.

Source study methods: Estimates of nucleated cell counts were drawn from the amplification of reference gene primers. Data came from immunoSEQ multiplex PCR; TCRdb stores just in-frame clones and leaves some out. V and J calls and clone size follow that table, whereas D and trimming were derived from the DNA. The repertoire holds about 210,000 clones, with 86% as singletons. The TCR comes from a woman aged 65 to 85 with acute or convalescent COVID-19. The sequencing input was peripheral blood.

The DNA of the CDR3 is TGTGCCAGCTCACCGTCAAGCGGGAGGGCCACAGATACGCAGTATTTT. Its protein is CASSPSSGRATDTQYF. V is TRBV18 and J is TRBJ2-3, with 10 bases fitting TRBD2. Trimming took 3 bases from V and 2 from J; bases not matched to a gene: 5. The germline V gene encodes CDR1 KGHSH and CDR2 LQKENI. The CDR3 runs 16 residues. The full variable domain, in which reference TRBV18 and TRBJ2-3 provide the parts outside the CDR3, is NAGVMQNPRHLVRRRGQEARLRCSPMKGHSHVYWYRQLPEEGLKFMVYLQKENIIDESGMPKERFSAEFPKEGPSILRIQQVVRGDSAAYFCASSPSSGRATDTQYFGPGTRLTVL.